The rows below give T cell receptor beta chains drawn from one sample of a study of cytomegalovirus exposure and HLA in healthy donors. Sequencing was performed with immunoSEQ multiplex PCR; in TCRdb, only in-frame clones are kept and a portion is missing. Here the sample spans roughly 84,000 clones, approximately 90% being singletons. The source material was PBMCs. The source of these receptors is a man aged 25-40 years in good health and CMV-seronegative. Each CDR3 is given with its conserved first and last residue. Fields, in order: V gene, clone size, J gene, D gene, CDR3 DNA, CDR3 protein. A D gene is named only where the DNA matches it firmly. Rows give clone size only sometimes, using once, few, many, or a class for an expanded clone.

>TRBV27|-|TRBJ2-7|TRBD1
TGTGCCAGCCGCCAATCGGGACAGGCCGCCTACGAGCAGTACTTC
CASRQSGQAAYEQYF
>TRBV10-3|once|TRBJ1-2|-
TGTGCCAGCCGCACAGGAGAACAAACTAACTATGGCTACACCTTC
CASRTGEQTNYGYTF
>TRBV4-1|-|TRBJ1-5|TRBD1
TGCGCCAGCAGCCAAGGACAGGGAGCTTCCAATCAGCCCCAGCATTTT
CASSQGQGASNQPQHF
>TRBV4-2|-|TRBJ2-3|-
TGTGCCAGCAGCCAAGAAGTGAACAGGGTAGGCACAGATACGCAGTATTTT
CASSQEVNRVGTDTQYF
>TRBV29-1|-|TRBJ2-7|TRBD1
TGCAGCGTTGGGCGCGACAGGGGGTCCTACGAGCAGTACTTC
CSVGRDRGSYEQYF
>TRBV7-8|-|TRBJ2-2|-
TGTGCCAGCAGCATTTCGTCCGGGGAGCTGTTTTTT
CASSISSGELFF
>TRBV27|-|TRBJ1-2|-
TGTGCCAGCAGTGCAAACCGGGACTATTATGGCTACACCTTC
CASSANRDYYGYTF
>TRBV19|-|TRBJ1-5|-
TGTGCCAGTAGTATGTTTGGAAGCGATCAGCCCCAGCATTTT
CASSMFGSDQPQHF
>TRBV10-3|-|TRBJ1-5|TRBD1
TGTGCCATCAGTCAGGGGGCAGGACAGCCCCAGCATTTT
CAISQGAGQPQHF
>TRBV5-1|once|TRBJ2-5|TRBD2
TGCGCCAGCAGCACGACTAGCGGGGAAGGGTGGGAGACCCAGTACTTC
CASSTTSGEGWETQYF
>TRBV6-1|-|TRBJ1-2|-
TGTGCCAGCAGTGACTGGACAGCTAACTATGGCTACACCTTC
CASSDWTANYGYTF
>TRBV6-5|-|TRBJ2-7|TRBD1
TGTGCCAGCAGTTACTTCGGACAGGGAATTGGGCAGTACTTC
CASSYFGQGIGQYF
>TRBV28|-|TRBJ2-7|-
TGTGCCAGCAGCCGTTGGACGGGGAGTTGGTACGAGCAGTACTTC
CASSRWTGSWYEQYF
>TRBV6-5|once|TRBJ2-1|TRBD1
TGTGCCAGCAGTTACTATCAGGGGGCAAGGAATGAGCAGTTCTTC
CASSYYQGARNEQFF
>TRBV19|-|TRBJ2-1|-
TGTGCCAGTAGAAGGGGGGACTACGGCACCAATGAGCAGTTCTTC
CASRRGDYGTNEQFF
>TRBV19|-|TRBJ2-1|TRBD2
TGTGCCAGTAGGCTAGCGGGAGCATACAATGAGCAGTTCTTC
CASRLAGAYNEQFF
>TRBV28|-|TRBJ1-4|TRBD1
TGTGCCAGCAGTTTGGGACAGGGGGCGACTAATGAAAAACTGTTTTTT
CASSLGQGATNEKLFF
>TRBV7-3|-|TRBJ2-1|TRBD2
TGTGCCAGCAGCTCAGCTAGCGGGAGTATATATGAGCAGTTCTTC
CASSSASGSIYEQFF
>TRBV11-2|-|TRBJ1-2|TRBD1
TGTGCCAGCAGCTTAGAAATGACAGGGGGCGATCCCTATGGCTACACCTTC
CASSLEMTGGDPYGYTF
>TRBV11-2|-|TRBJ1-4|-
TGTGCCAGCACCCTAACGGGAAATAATGAAAAACTGTTTTTT
CASTLTGNNEKLFF
>TRBV11-2|-|TRBJ2-7|TRBD2
TGTGCCAGCACCCCCAGCGGGAGGCCCTACGAGCAGTACTTC
CASTPSGRPYEQYF
>TRBV5-4|-|TRBJ2-1|-
TGTGCCAGCACCCCTCAGGGGGGACGGGTATACTACAATGAGCAGTTCTTC
CASTPQGGRVYYNEQFF
>TRBV7-2|few|TRBJ1-3|-
TGTGCCAGCAGCTTAGTACGGGAGAGCTCTGGAAACACCATATATTTT
CASSLVRESSGNTIYF
>TRBV7-6|-|TRBJ2-6|TRBD1
TGTGCCAGCAGCTTAGGAATTGGGACAGGGGCCTCTGGGGCCAACGTCCTGACTTTC
CASSLGIGTGASGANVLTF
>TRBV6-5|-|TRBJ2-7|-
TGTGCCAGCAGTTACTCGGCTAGAAGAACCTACGAGCAGTACTTC
CASSYSARRTYEQYF
>TRBV7-7|-|TRBJ2-5|-
TGTGCTAGCAGCCCCCGGCGGGCGACGCAAGAGACCCAGTACTTC
CASSPRRATQETQYF
>TRBV10-2|-|TRBJ2-7|-
TGCGCCAGCAGTCAGGGTTTTTACGATCAGTACTTC
CASSQGFYDQYF